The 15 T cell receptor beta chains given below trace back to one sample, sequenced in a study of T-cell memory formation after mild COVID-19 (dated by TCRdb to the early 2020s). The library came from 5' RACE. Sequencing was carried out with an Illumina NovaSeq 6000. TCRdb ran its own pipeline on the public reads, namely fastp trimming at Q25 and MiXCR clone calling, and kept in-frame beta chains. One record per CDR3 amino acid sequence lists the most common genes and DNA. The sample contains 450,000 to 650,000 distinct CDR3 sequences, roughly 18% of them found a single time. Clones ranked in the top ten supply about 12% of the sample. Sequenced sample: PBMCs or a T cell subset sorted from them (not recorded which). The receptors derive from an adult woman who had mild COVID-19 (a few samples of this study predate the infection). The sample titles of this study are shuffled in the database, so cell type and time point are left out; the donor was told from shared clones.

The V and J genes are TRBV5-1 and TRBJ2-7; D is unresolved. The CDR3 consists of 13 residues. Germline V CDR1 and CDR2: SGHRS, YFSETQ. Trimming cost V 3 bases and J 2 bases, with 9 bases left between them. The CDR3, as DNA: TGCGCCAGCAGCTCCGGAACCCCCTACGAGCAGTACTTC. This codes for CASSSGTPYEQYF.

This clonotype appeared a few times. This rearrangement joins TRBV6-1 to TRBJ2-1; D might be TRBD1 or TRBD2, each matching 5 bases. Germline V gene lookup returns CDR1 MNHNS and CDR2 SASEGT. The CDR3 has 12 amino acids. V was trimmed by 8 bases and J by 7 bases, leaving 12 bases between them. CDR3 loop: CASSGRGNEQFF. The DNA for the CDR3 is TGTGCCAGCTCGGGACGAGGGAATGAGCAGTTCTTC.

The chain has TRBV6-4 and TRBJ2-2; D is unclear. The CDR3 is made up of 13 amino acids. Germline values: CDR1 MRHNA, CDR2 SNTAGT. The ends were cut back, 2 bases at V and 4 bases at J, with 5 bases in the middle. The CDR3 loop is CASSDLRTGELFF. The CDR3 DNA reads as TGTGCCAGCAGTGACCTTCGCACCGGGGAGCTGTTTTTT.

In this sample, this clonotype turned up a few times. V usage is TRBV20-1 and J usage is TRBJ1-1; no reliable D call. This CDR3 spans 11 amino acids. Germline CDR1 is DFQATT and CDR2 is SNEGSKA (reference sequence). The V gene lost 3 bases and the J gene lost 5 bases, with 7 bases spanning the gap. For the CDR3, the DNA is TGCAGTGCTAGCGGCGGGACTGAAGCTTTCTTT. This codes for CSASGGTEAFF.

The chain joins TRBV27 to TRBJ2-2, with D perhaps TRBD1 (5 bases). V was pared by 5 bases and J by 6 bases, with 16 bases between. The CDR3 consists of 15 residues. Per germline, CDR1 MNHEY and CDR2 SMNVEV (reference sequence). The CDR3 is CASSTPWAGPGELFF. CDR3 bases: TGTGCCAGCAGTACCCCTTGGGCAGGGCCCGGGGAGCTGTTTTTT.

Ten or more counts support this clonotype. CDR3 DNA: TGTGCCAGCGGGAGTAGGGGGAACTTCCATACGCAGTATTTT. Translation: CASGSRGNFHTQYF. The chain uses TRBV12-3 or TRBV12-4 and TRBJ2-3; a weak D match, TRBD1 (6 bases). Trimming shortened V by 8 bases and J by 7 bases, and 19 bases separated the two germline ends. The CDR3 length is 14 residues.

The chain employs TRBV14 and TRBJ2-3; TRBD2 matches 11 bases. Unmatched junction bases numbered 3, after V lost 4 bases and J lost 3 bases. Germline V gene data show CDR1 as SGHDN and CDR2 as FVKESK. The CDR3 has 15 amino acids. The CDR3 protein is CASSPASGRTDTQYF. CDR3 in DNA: TGTGCCAGCAGCCCTGCTAGCGGGAGGACAGATACGCAGTATTTT.

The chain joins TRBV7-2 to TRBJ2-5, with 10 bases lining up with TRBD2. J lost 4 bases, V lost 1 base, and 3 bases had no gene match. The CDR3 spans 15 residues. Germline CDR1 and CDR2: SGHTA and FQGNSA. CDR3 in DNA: TGTGCCAGCAGCTTAGGGAGACTAGCGGGAGAGACCCAGTACTTC. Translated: CASSLGRLAGETQYF.

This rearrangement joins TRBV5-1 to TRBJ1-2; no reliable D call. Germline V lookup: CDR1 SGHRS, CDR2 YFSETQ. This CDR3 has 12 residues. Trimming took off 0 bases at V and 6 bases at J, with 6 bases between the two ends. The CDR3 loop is CASSLEMHGYTF. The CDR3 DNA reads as TGCGCCAGCAGCTTGGAAATGCATGGCTACACCTTC.

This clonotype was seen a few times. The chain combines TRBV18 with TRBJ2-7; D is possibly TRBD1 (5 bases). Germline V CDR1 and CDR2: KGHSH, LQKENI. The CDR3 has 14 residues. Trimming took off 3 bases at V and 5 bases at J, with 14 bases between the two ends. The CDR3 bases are TGTGCCAGCTCACCTTCTGGGCAGGGCAACGAGCAGTACTTC. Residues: CASSPSGQGNEQYF.

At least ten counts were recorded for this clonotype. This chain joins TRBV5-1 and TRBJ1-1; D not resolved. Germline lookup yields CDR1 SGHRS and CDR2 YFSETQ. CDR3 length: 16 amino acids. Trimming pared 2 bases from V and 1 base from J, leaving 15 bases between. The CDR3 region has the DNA TGCGCCAGCAGCTTCGGCCCGGCGGGAGGGAACACTGAAGCTTTCTTT. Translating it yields CASSFGPAGGNTEAFF.

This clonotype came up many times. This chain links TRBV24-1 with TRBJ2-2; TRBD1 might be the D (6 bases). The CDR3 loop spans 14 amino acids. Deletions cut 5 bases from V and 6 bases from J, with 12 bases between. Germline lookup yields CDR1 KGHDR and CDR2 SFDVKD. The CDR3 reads CATSATGWAGELFF. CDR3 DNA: TGTGCCACCAGTGCGACAGGATGGGCCGGGGAGCTGTTTTTT.

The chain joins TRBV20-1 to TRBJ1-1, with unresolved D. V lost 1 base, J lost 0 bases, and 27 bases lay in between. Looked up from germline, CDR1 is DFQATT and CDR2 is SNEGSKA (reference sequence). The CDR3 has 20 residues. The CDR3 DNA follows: TGCAGTGCTAGAGTTTCGGCACATGAGATTGGACGGCTCATGAACACTGAAGCTTTCTTT. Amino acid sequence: CSARVSAHEIGRLMNTEAFF.

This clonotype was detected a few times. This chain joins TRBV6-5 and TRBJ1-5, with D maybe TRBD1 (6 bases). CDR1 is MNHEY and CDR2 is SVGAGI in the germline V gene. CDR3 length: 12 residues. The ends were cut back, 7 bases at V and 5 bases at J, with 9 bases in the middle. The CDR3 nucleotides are TGTGCCAGCAAAGGGGGTGATCAGCCCCAGCATTTT. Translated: CASKGGDQPQHF.

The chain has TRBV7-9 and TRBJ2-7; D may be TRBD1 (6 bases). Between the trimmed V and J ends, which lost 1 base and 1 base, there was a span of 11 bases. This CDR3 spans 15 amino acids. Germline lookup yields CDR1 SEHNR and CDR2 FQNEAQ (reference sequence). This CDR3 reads CASSLGDNLSYEQYF. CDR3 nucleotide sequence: TGTGCCAGCAGCTTAGGGGACAACCTTTCCTACGAGCAGTACTTC.